Below are 28 T cell receptor beta chains sequenced from a single sample in a study of CD8+ T cells in alopecia areata listed by TCRdb under 2018. Receptor libraries were prepared by the immunoSEQ multiplex PCR assay. To provide template for TCR sequencing, every sample had RNA extracted and reverse transcribed into cDNA. This immuneACCESS table, as held by TCRdb, lists in-frame sequences with V and J called but not all clones. Of the missing ones, under half trace to an unresolved V gene in checked studies; the others have no known cause. The sample has approximately 280,000 clones on record, about three fifths of them singletons. Clones ranked in the top ten supply about 1.7% of the sample. The intended sense of this specimen's time point label: 20 to 30 weeks on oral tofacitinib. Sample treatment or condition, as interpreted from the label and publication: oral pan-JAK inhibitor, 5-10 mg twice daily.

The starting material was CD4+ T cells sorted from blood, obtained at week 24, from a patient treated with tofacitinib. The origin of the receptors is a human donor with alopecia areata.

The genes are TRBV6-5 and TRBJ2-7; 7 bases line up with TRBD1. The junction had 6 bases not matched to a gene; V was cut back by 5 bases and J by 5 bases. Germline V gene data show CDR1 as MNHEY and CDR2 as SVGAGI. The CDR3 extends over 13 amino acids. CDR3 nucleotides: TGTGCCAGCAGTCGACAGGGTCCGGACGAGCAGTACTTC. Its protein product is CASSRQGPDEQYF.

This clone turned up a few times. The CDR3 DNA reads TGTGCCAGCACTCAACTTGGCGAGCAGTACTTC. This encodes CASTQLGEQYF. The chain recombines TRBV2 with TRBJ2-7; D remains ambiguous. V was cut by 7 bases and J by 6 bases, with 10 bases left in between. From germline, CDR1 is SNHLY and CDR2 FYNNEI. The CDR3 consists of 11 residues.

The rearrangement joins TRBV29-1 to TRBJ1-1; D not certain. Germline CDR1 reads SQVTM; CDR2 reads ANQGSEA. V was clipped by 4 bases and J by 4 bases, with 13 bases between them. The CDR3 has 13 residues. Here the CDR3 reads CSVAPILVTEAFF. In DNA, the CDR3 is TGCAGCGTTGCTCCGATATTGGTCACTGAAGCTTTCTTT. The full variable domain, its missing parts supplied by reference TRBV29-1 and TRBJ1-1, is SAVISQKPSRDICQRGTSLTIQCQVDSQVTMMFWYRQQPGQSLTLIATANQGSEATYESGFVIDKFPISRPNLTFSTLTVSNMSPEDSSIYLCSVAPILVTEAFFGQGTRLTVV.

The chain couples TRBV5-1 to TRBJ2-3, with D tentatively TRBD2 (6 bases). V was trimmed by 3 bases and J by 4 bases, leaving 9 bases between them. The length of the CDR3 is 13 residues. CDR1 is SGHRS, CDR2 YFSETQ, per germline. This chain's CDR3 is CASSWDFSDTQYF. CDR3 DNA: TGCGCCAGCAGCTGGGACTTCTCAGATACGCAGTATTTT.

This clone has a handful of counts. The chain recombines TRBV30 with TRBJ2-7; 8 bases are shared with TRBD1. CDR3 size: 14 residues. The V gene end was trimmed by 3 bases and the J gene end by 4 bases; junction bases not matched to a gene: 8. Looked up from germline, CDR1 is GTSNPN and CDR2 is SVGIG (reference sequence). CDR3 DNA: TGTGCCTGGAGCAGCCTACAGGGGGAATACGAGCAGTACTTC. Translated: CAWSSLQGEYEQYF.

The rearrangement links TRBV5-4 to TRBJ2-5, with 8 bases matching TRBD1. This CDR3 has 13 amino acids. In germline, CDR1 is SGHNT, CDR2 YYREEE (reference sequence). V gave up 3 bases and J gave up 3 bases; unmatched junction bases: 1. The CDR3 DNA reads as TGTGCCAGCAGCTCACAGGGGGAAGAGACCCAGTACTTC. Translated, it gives CASSSQGEETQYF.

This CDR3 reads CASSQIFARGRQKPDGYTF. The CDR3 nucleotides are TGTGCCAGCAGCCAGATCTTCGCCCGGGGACGACAAAAGCCGGATGGCTACACCTTC. This rearrangement joins TRBV13 to TRBJ1-2; tentative D call: TRBD1 (5 bases). The V gene's germline CDR1 is PRHDT and CDR2 FYEKMQ (reference sequence). The CDR3 is 19 amino acids. Trimming left V 5 bases short and J 6 bases short, with 31 bases between. Based on the CDR3 plus reference TRBV13 and TRBJ1-2, the full variable domain is AAGVIQSPRHLIKEKRETATLKCYPIPRHDTVYWYQQGPGQDPQFLISFYEKMQSDKGSIPDRFSAQQFSDYHSELNMSSLELGDSALYFCASSQIFARGRQKPDGYTFGSGTRLTVV.

Turning to this clone: Distinct nucleotide sequences in the sample also encode this CDR3. The chain joins TRBV30 to TRBJ2-1; 9 bases are a match to TRBD1. Germline values: CDR1 GTSNPN, CDR2 SVGIG (reference sequence). CDR3 size: 15 residues. V lost 4 bases, J lost 8 bases, and 12 bases stayed unmatched. CDR3 sequence reads: CAWTRLGTGFDEQFF. The CDR3 DNA reads as TGTGCCTGGACCCGATTAGGGACAGGGTTCGATGAGCAGTTCTTC.

This clone was observed a few times. The chain is built from TRBV4-3 and TRBJ2-3; D possibly corresponds to TRBD1 (7 bases). V lost 0 bases to trimming and J lost 3 bases, with 13 bases between them. Germline CDR1 reads LGHNA; CDR2 reads YSLEER. The CDR3 length is 16 residues. CDR3 sequence: CASSQEGAGGTDTQYF. The CDR3 DNA is TGCGCCAGCAGCCAAGAAGGGGCAGGGGGGACAGATACGCAGTATTTT.

The J gene is TRBJ2-5, the V gene TRBV2, with TRBD1 matching 8 bases. CDR1 and CDR2 from the germline V gene are SNHLY and FYNNEI. The junction had 10 bases not matched to a gene; V was cut back by 5 bases and J by 5 bases. CDR3 length: 15 amino acids. For the CDR3, the DNA is TGTGCCAGCAGTCCACAAGGACAGGGTGCGGAGACCCAGTACTTC. It codes for CASSPQGQGAETQYF. Filled out from reference TRBV2 and TRBJ2-5, the complete variable domain reads EPEVTQTPSHQVTQMGQEVILRCVPISNHLYFYWYRQILGQKVEFLVSFYNNEISEKSEIFDDQFSVERPDGSNFTLKIRSTKLEDSAMYFCASSPQGQGAETQYFGPGTRLLVL.

V gene TRBV27 combines with J gene TRBJ2-4; maybe TRBD1 (5 bases). The CDR3 is 15 amino acids. The V and J ends lost 5 bases and 6 bases respectively, with 17 bases between them. Germline lookup yields CDR1 MNHEY and CDR2 SMNVEV (reference sequence). In DNA, the CDR3 is TGTGCCAGCAGTCCCCCTTCCCCAGGGCCAAACATTCAGTACTTC. It specifies CASSPPSPGPNIQYF.

This chain joins TRBV5-1 and TRBJ2-1; no clear D. The CDR3 loop spans 12 amino acids. The germline gives CDR1 SGHRS, CDR2 YFSETQ. V lost 1 base and J 5 bases, leaving 4 bases between the germline ends. The CDR3 sequence is CASSLTHNEQFF. The CDR3 bases are TGCGCCAGCAGCTTGACTCACAATGAGCAGTTCTTC.

This clone was counted only a few times. The genes are TRBV7-2 and TRBJ2-7, with TRBD2 identical over 8 bases. V shed 6 bases, J shed 6 bases, and the junction held 7 bases outside the gene matches. CDR1 and CDR2 (germline): SGHTA, FQGNSA. This CDR3 contains 13 residues. CDR3 in amino acids: CASSRGGLLEQYF. CDR3 coding DNA: TGTGCCAGCAGTCGGGGGGGACTCCTCGAGCAGTACTTC.

The rearrangement links TRBV5-6 to TRBJ2-5; tentatively, D is TRBD1 or TRBD2 (5 bases each). V lost 3 bases and J lost 4, with 16 bases in between. Per the germline V gene, CDR1 is SGHDT and CDR2 is YYEEEE. There are 15 residues in the CDR3. The CDR3 nucleotides read TGTGCCAGCAGCTGGGTCCTCGGGGACGGAGAGACCCAGTACTTC. Translated: CASSWVLGDGETQYF.

This clone has a handful of counts. V usage is TRBV11-2 and J usage is TRBJ2-5; D gene ambiguous. The V and J ends lost 1 base and 5 bases respectively, with 11 bases between them. CDR3 length: 14 amino acids. Germline V CDR1 and CDR2: SGHAT, FQNNGV. CDR3 region: CASSLGGVEETQYF. The DNA for the CDR3 is TGTGCCAGCAGCTTAGGCGGTGTGGAGGAGACCCAGTACTTC.

In its sample, this clone was seen once. The chain uses TRBV7-8 and TRBJ1-4; D unresolved. V was trimmed by 1 base and J by 8 bases, leaving 17 bases between them. The germline V gene has CDR1 SGHVS and CDR2 FQNEAQ. This CDR3 region has 16 residues. CDR3 nucleotides: TGTGCCAGCAGCTTAGGCCGGACCGGCGTTGGGGAAAAACTGTTTTTT. This gives the protein CASSLGRTGVGEKLFF. The variable domain in full, completed from reference TRBV7-8 and TRBJ1-4, reads GAGVSQSPRYKVAKRGQDVALRCDPISGHVSLFWYQQALGQGPEFLTYFQNEAQLDKSGLPSDRFFAERPEGSVSTLKIQRTQQEDSAVYLCASSLGRTGVGEKLFFGSGTQLSVL.

J is TRBJ2-7 and V is TRBV29-1, with 8 bases matching TRBD1. V lost 0 bases to trimming and J lost 1 base; unmatched junction nucleotides: 2. Per the germline V gene, CDR1 is SQVTM and CDR2 is ANQGSEA. This CDR3 has 14 amino acids. The CDR3 protein is CSVEDRGQSYEQYF. CDR3 sequence (DNA): TGCAGCGTTGAAGACAGGGGGCAATCCTACGAGCAGTACTTC.

The chain joins TRBV7-2 to TRBJ2-7, with D possibly matching TRBD1 (6 bases). CDR1 and CDR2 (germline): SGHTA, FQGNSA. Trimming left V 1 base short and J 2 bases short, with 9 bases between. The CDR3 is 14 amino acids. Here the CDR3 reads CASSLGRDTYEQYF. The CDR3 DNA follows: TGTGCCAGCAGCTTAGGCCGGGACACCTACGAGCAGTACTTC.

Turning to this clone: The same CDR3 also results from other DNA sequences found in this sample. The gene calls are TRBV28 and TRBJ2-7; 11 nucleotides line up with TRBD1. The V and J ends lost 6 bases and 0 bases, in that order; junction bases with no gene match: 4. The germline V gene has CDR1 MDHEN and CDR2 SYDVKM. This CDR3 region has 15 residues. CDR3 sequence: CASSPGTGGSYEQYF. Here the CDR3 DNA reads TGTGCCAGCAGCCCGGGGACAGGGGGCTCCTACGAGCAGTACTTC.

This sequence joins TRBV29-1 and TRBJ2-7; 7 nucleotides line up with TRBD1. The CDR3 has 13 residues. V was clipped by 5 bases and J by 6 bases; unmatched bases: 10. Germline V gives CDR1 SQVTM, CDR2 ANQGSEA. The CDR3 region is CSVLTGKAREQYF. CDR3 DNA: TGCAGCGTTCTGACAGGGAAGGCTCGCGAGCAGTACTTC.

The rearrangement joins TRBV29-1 to TRBJ1-1, with D possibly matching TRBD1 (6 bases). The CDR3 consists of 14 residues. Germline assignment: CDR1 SQVTM and CDR2 ANQGSEA. Trimming left V 1 base short and J 3 bases short, with 12 bases between. CDR3 coding DNA: TGCAGCGTTGAAGGACGGGGGGCATACACTGAAGCTTTCTTT. It specifies CSVEGRGAYTEAFF. Complete variable domain (other parts from reference TRBV29-1 and TRBJ1-1): SAVISQKPSRDICQRGTSLTIQCQVDSQVTMMFWYRQQPGQSLTLIATANQGSEATYESGFVIDKFPISRPNLTFSTLTVSNMSPEDSSIYLCSVEGRGAYTEAFFGQGTRLTVV.

The V call is TRBV9, the J call TRBJ1-2; tentatively, D is TRBD1 (5 bases). Per germline, CDR1 SGDLS and CDR2 YYNGEE. This CDR3 contains 13 residues. Trimming took off 4 bases at V and 1 base at J, with 8 bases between the two ends. The DNA of the CDR3 is TGTGCCAGCAGCATACAGGATAACTATGGCTACACCTTC. It specifies CASSIQDNYGYTF. Variable domain in full (rest from reference TRBV9 and TRBJ1-2): DSGVTQTPKHLITATGQRVTLRCSPRSGDLSVYWYQQSLDQGLQFLIQYYNGEERAKGNILERFSAQQFPDLHSELNLSSLELGDSALYFCASSIQDNYGYTFGSGTRLTVV.

This clone was seen just once. The V and J genes are TRBV30 and TRBJ1-2, with a tentative D call TRBD1 (5 bases). Trimming stripped 3 bases from V and 7 bases from J, with 9 bases between. The CDR3 loop spans 11 amino acids. In germline, CDR1 is GTSNPN, CDR2 SVGIG (reference sequence). CDR3 sequence reads: CAWRLGPGYTF. The CDR3 DNA is TGTGCCTGGAGACTGGGACCTGGCTACACCTTC.

The CDR3 is CASTPSGGAPEQFF. DNA for the CDR3: TGTGCCAGCACGCCTAGCGGGGGGGCCCCCGAGCAGTTCTTC. The genes are TRBV28 and TRBJ2-1, with 12 bases lining up with TRBD2. V was clipped by 7 bases and J by 10 bases; unmatched bases: 8. Germline V CDR1 and CDR2: MDHEN, SYDVKM. CDR3 length equals 14 residues.

The V call is TRBV4-2, the J call TRBJ2-5; 11 bases match TRBD2. Germline CDR1 is LGHNA and CDR2 is YNFKEQ. Losses at the gene ends were 1 base for V and 2 bases for J; bases not matched to a gene: 3. CDR3 length: 16 residues. The CDR3 is CASSQAVAGGQETQYF. The CDR3 DNA sequence: TGTGCCAGCAGCCAAGCAGTAGCGGGGGGGCAAGAGACCCAGTACTTC.

The chain couples TRBV19 to TRBJ2-1; 10 bases fit TRBD2. The CDR3 is made up of 15 amino acids. With V trimmed by 5 bases and J by 6 bases, 7 bases remained unmatched. CDR1 and CDR2 from the germline V gene are LNHDA and SQIVND (reference sequence). CDR3 sequence: CASSLSGGVFNEQFF. The CDR3 DNA follows: TGTGCCAGTAGTCTGAGCGGGGGGGTATTCAATGAGCAGTTCTTC.

This clone occurred a few times. This chain connects TRBV19 to TRBJ2-7, with TRBD2 as a possible D gene (6 bases). The CDR3 length is 15 residues. The germline V gene has CDR1 LNHDA and CDR2 SQIVND (reference sequence). The ends were cut back, 4 bases at V and 1 base at J, with 14 bases in the middle. As DNA, the CDR3 is TGTGCCAGTAGTAGACCCACCGGGACTTCCTACGAGCAGTACTTC. Protein sequence: CASSRPTGTSYEQYF.

J is TRBJ1-1 and V is TRBV6-5; 7 bases are shared with TRBD1. Germline-derived CDR1 and CDR2 are MNHEY and SVGAGI. Trimming at V came to 6 bases and at J to 11 bases, leaving 9 bases not matched to a gene. There are 12 residues in the CDR3. CDR3 region: CASSRDSRGAFF. In nucleotides, the CDR3 is TGTGCCAGCAGCCGGGACAGCCGGGGGGCTTTCTTT.